The 21 T cell receptor beta chains presented below share a single source sample, sequenced in a study of T-cell memory formation after mild COVID-19. Each CDR3 protein is one row after TCRdb ran MiXCR on the 5' RACE reads. Of roughly 110,000 distinct CDR3 sequences listed, 22% are singletons. The sample comprised PBMCs or a T cell subset sorted from them (not recorded which). The receptors originated from a man aged 18 to 30 who had mild COVID-19 (a few samples of this study predate the infection). Cell type and time point are not known.

This chain links TRBV6-6 with TRBJ1-6; D ambiguous. Germline V gene sequence: CDR1 MNHNY, CDR2 SVGAGI (reference sequence). Trimming shortened V by 2 bases and J by 9 bases, and 8 bases separated the two germline ends. The CDR3 runs to 13 residues. CDR3 in amino acids: CASSYEGFSPLHF. In DNA, the CDR3 is TGTGCCAGCAGTTACGAAGGGTTTTCACCCCTCCACTTT.

This clonotype turned up a few times. The CDR3 is CASSPDSRPYGYTF. The CDR3 region has the DNA TGTGCCAGTAGCCCGGACAGTCGCCCCTATGGCTACACCTTC. The chain links TRBV19 to TRBJ1-2; perhaps TRBD1 as D (6 bases). V lost 6 bases and J lost 4, with 15 bases in between. The CDR3 consists of 14 residues. Germline CDR1 is LNHDA and CDR2 is SQIVND (reference sequence). The full variable domain, in which reference TRBV19 and TRBJ1-2 provide the parts outside the CDR3, is DGGITQSPKYLFRKEGQNVTLSCEQNLNHDAMYWYRQDPGQGLRLIYYSQIVNDFQKGDIAEGYSVSREKKESFPLTVTSAQKNPTAFYLCASSPDSRPYGYTFGSGTRLTVV.

This clonotype was counted many times. This rearrangement joins TRBV29-1 to TRBJ2-7; 11 positions agree with TRBD2. CDR3 length equals 16 residues. Trimming cost V 1 base and J 3 bases; bases outside gene matches: 8. Germline V gives CDR1 SQVTM, CDR2 ANQGSEA. The CDR3 is CSVEGLETSGDYEQYF. CDR3 DNA: TGCAGCGTTGAAGGGCTAGAGACTAGCGGGGACTACGAGCAGTACTTC.

This clonotype was detected only a few times. V is TRBV9 and J is TRBJ2-3; 7 nucleotides align to TRBD2. V was pared by 6 bases and J by 0 bases, with 10 bases of the junction left unmatched. The length of the CDR3 is 16 residues. Germline loops: CDR1 SGDLS, CDR2 YYNGEE. CDR3 DNA sequence: TGTGCCAGCACGTTGGGCGGGAGCTCTAGCACAGATACGCAGTATTTT. The encoded protein is CASTLGGSSSTDTQYF.

The rearrangement uses TRBV7-9 and TRBJ1-4, with D hard to call. The germline CDR1 and CDR2 sequences are SEHNR and FQNEAQ (reference sequence). V lost 5 bases to trimming and J lost 0 bases, with 4 bases between them. CDR3 size: 13 residues. In nucleotides, the CDR3 is TGTGCCAGCAGCCCGGCAACTAATGAAAAACTGTTTTTT. Amino acid sequence: CASSPATNEKLFF. Supplemented by reference TRBV7-9 and TRBJ1-4, the full variable domain reads DTGVSQNPRHKITKRGQNVTFRCDPISEHNRLYWYRQTLGQGPEFLTYFQNEAQLEKSRLLSDRFSAERPKGSFSTLEIQRTEQGDSAMYLCASSPATNEKLFFGSGTQLSVL.

The V gene is TRBV9, the J gene TRBJ2-7, with D perhaps TRBD1 or TRBD2 (6 bases each). The germline V gene has CDR1 SGDLS and CDR2 YYNGEE. The CDR3 contains 14 residues. Trimming took off 7 bases at V and 2 bases at J, with 16 bases between the two ends. The CDR3 region has the DNA TGTGCCAGCGGAGGGGGGACCCCTGCCTACGAGCAGTACTTC. Translation: CASGGGTPAYEQYF.

The chain has TRBV4-2 and TRBJ2-2; D is uncertain. Trimming took 7 bases from V and 5 from J, leaving 8 bases between them. CDR1 and CDR2 from the germline V gene are LGHNA and YNFKEQ. The CDR3 is 12 amino acids. Here the CDR3 reads CASKLGTGELFF. The DNA for the CDR3 is TGTGCCAGCAAGCTGGGAACCGGGGAGCTGTTTTTT.

In its sample, this clonotype was seen a few times. DNA for the CDR3: TGTGCCAGCAGTCGACAGGACGATAGCAATCAGCCCCAGCATTTT. Its translation: CASSRQDDSNQPQHF. The rearrangement links TRBV6-2 or TRBV6-3 to TRBJ1-5; D possibly corresponds to TRBD1 (6 bases). Between the trimmed V and J ends, which lost 5 bases and 0 bases, there was a span of 11 bases. The CDR3 is made up of 15 amino acids. Germline CDR1 MNHEY, CDR2 SVGEGT.

This clonotype occurred a few times. This sequence joins TRBV10-3 and TRBJ1-6, with TRBD1 matching over 11 bases. V dropped 8 bases and J dropped 6; count of bases not matched to a gene: 15. The CDR3 extends over 18 amino acids. Per germline, CDR1 ENHRY and CDR2 SYGVKD. The CDR3 is CAISDVPWTGGSNSPLHF. The CDR3 region has the DNA TGTGCCATCTCGGACGTCCCCTGGACAGGGGGCAGTAATTCACCCCTCCACTTT.

The CDR3: CSARRDTLNSPLHF. CDR3 in DNA: TGCAGTGCTAGACGGGACACATTGAATTCACCCCTCCACTTT. This sequence joins TRBV20-1 and TRBJ1-6; D perhaps matches TRBD1 (6 bases). The CDR3 sequence is 14 residues long. Trimming took 2 bases from V and 7 from J, leaving 12 bases between them. Germline V gene data show CDR1 as DFQATT and CDR2 as SNEGSKA (reference sequence).

This clonotype was picked up a small number of times. The chain has TRBV7-9 and TRBJ2-1; D uncertain. V shed 10 bases and J shed 2 bases, with 12 bases lying between them. Germline lookup yields CDR1 SEHNR and CDR2 FQNEAQ (reference sequence). The CDR3 is made up of 13 amino acids. For the CDR3, the DNA is TGTGCCATCCAGGTCATCCCCTACAATGAGCAGTTCTTC. Translating it yields CAIQVIPYNEQFF. The complete variable domain, with remaining parts taken from reference TRBV7-9 and TRBJ2-1, reads DTGVSQNPRHKITKRGQNVTFRCDPISEHNRLYWYRQTLGQGPEFLTYFQNEAQLEKSRLLSDRFSAERPKGSFSTLEIQRTEQGDSAMYLCAIQVIPYNEQFFGPGTRLTVL.

The rearrangement joins TRBV7-6 to TRBJ2-3, with a tentative D call TRBD2 (5 bases). Germline V gene data show CDR1 as SGHVS and CDR2 as FNYEAQ. The CDR3 runs to 15 residues. V shed 1 base and J shed 2 bases, with 10 bases lying between them. CDR3 sequence: CASSLVRAPTDTQYF. Written as DNA, the CDR3 is TGTGCCAGCAGCTTAGTGCGGGCCCCCACAGATACGCAGTATTTT.

The chain is built from TRBV18 and TRBJ2-1, with 11 bases aligning to TRBD2. Germline CDR1 KGHSH, CDR2 LQKENI. The CDR3 runs 16 residues. V trimming: 4 bases; J trimming: 9 bases; junction bases outside the gene matches: 11. CDR3 sequence reads: CASSRTSGGPGSEQFF. The CDR3 DNA reads TGTGCCAGCTCACGTACTAGCGGGGGCCCCGGCAGTGAGCAGTTCTTC.

The DNA for the CDR3 is TGCGCCAGCAGCCCATTCAAGAACAAAATCCCGGGACAGGGTTCCTACGAGCAGTACTTC. Its translation: CASSPFKNKIPGQGSYEQYF. J is TRBJ2-7 and V is TRBV5-1; 9 positions match TRBD1. Trimming cost V 4 bases and J 1 base; bases outside gene matches: 21. CDR3 size: 20 residues. CDR1 SGHRS and CDR2 YFSETQ come from the germline V gene. Filled out from reference TRBV5-1 and TRBJ2-7, the complete variable domain reads KAGVTQTPRYLIKTRGQQVTLSCSPISGHRSVSWYQQTPGQGLQFLFEYFSETQRNKGNFPGRFSGRQFSNSRSEMNVSTLELGDSALYLCASSPFKNKIPGQGSYEQYFGPGTRLTVT.

V usage is TRBV27 and J usage is TRBJ1-5; a possible D gene is TRBD1 (6 bases). Trimming took 1 base from V and 8 from J, leaving 12 bases between them. The germline gives CDR1 MNHEY, CDR2 SMNVEV (reference sequence). The CDR3 length is 14 residues. In DNA form, the CDR3 reads TGTGCCAGCAGTTTATTGATCGGGGACAAGCCCCAGCATTTT. Protein sequence: CASSLLIGDKPQHF.

The rearrangement uses TRBV18 and TRBJ1-4; D remains ambiguous. Trimming took 3 bases from V and 5 from J, leaving 10 bases between them. The V gene's germline CDR1 is KGHSH and CDR2 LQKENI. The CDR3 sequence is 14 residues long. The DNA for the CDR3 is TGTGCCAGCTCACCGGGTTGGGAAAATGAAAAACTGTTTTTT. It is translated as CASSPGWENEKLFF.

This chain uses TRBV2 with TRBJ2-7; TRBD1 is a possible D gene (7 bases). The ends were cut back, 10 bases at V and 7 bases at J, with 17 bases in the middle. This CDR3 has 12 amino acids. The germline V gene has CDR1 SNHLY and CDR2 FYNNEI. In DNA, the CDR3 is TGTGCCAAAGGACAGGCGGGACTTGAGCAGTACGTC. Translated, it gives CAKGQAGLEQYV.

This clonotype was detected a few times. This chain uses TRBV9 with TRBJ2-3; a weak D match, TRBD2 (7 bases). The CDR3 contains 13 residues. Germline CDR1 and CDR2: SGDLS and YYNGEE. Between the trimmed V and J ends, which lost 7 bases and 5 bases, there was a span of 14 bases. The CDR3 spells CASAGGGGDTQYF. CDR3 in DNA: TGTGCCAGCGCCGGGGGAGGGGGAGATACGCAGTATTTT.

The chain recombines TRBV27 with TRBJ1-4; no reliable D call. From germline, CDR1 is MNHEY and CDR2 SMNVEV (reference sequence). This CDR3 is 14 amino acids long. The V end was cut by 5 bases, the J end by 5 bases, with 12 bases between. CDR3 in DNA: TGTGCCAGCAGTGACCTGGATCACAATGAAAAACTGTTTTTT. Its translation is CASSDLDHNEKLFF.

The V call is TRBV6-2 or TRBV6-3, the J call TRBJ1-5; TRBD1 agrees at 7 bases. Looked up from germline, CDR1 is MNHEY and CDR2 is SVGEGT. The CDR3 covers 17 residues. The J segment lost 2 bases and the V segment lost 6 bases, leaving 13 bases of the junction unmatched. The DNA for the CDR3 is TGTGCCAGCAGACCAGGGGGGGACGTCCAGGGCAATCAGCCCCAGCATTTT. Translating it yields CASRPGGDVQGNQPQHF.

The rearrangement uses TRBV11-2 and TRBJ2-3; 8 nucleotides match TRBD2. The CDR3 contains 14 residues. CDR1 and CDR2 (germline): SGHAT, FQNNGV. J gave up 6 bases and V 5 bases, and 7 bases lay outside the gene matches. In DNA, the CDR3 is TGTGCCAGCAGCCTCGGGACTAGGGCCGATACGCAGTATTTT. Translation: CASSLGTRADTQYF.